This entry is about one T cell receptor beta chain. Germline values: CDR1 MNHNS, CDR2 SASEGT. The CDR3 runs 13 residues. V was pared by 2 bases and J by 2 bases, with 7 bases between. This entry belongs to a study of control samples from healthy donors and cancer patients. Sequencing used immunoSEQ multiplex PCR; TCRdb keeps in-frame clones, though not all of them. The repertoire holds 150,000 to 200,000 clones, with 91% as singletons. This receptor was obtained from a woman aged 25 to 45 in good health. Sequencing was performed on blood. V gene TRBV6-1 combines with J gene TRBJ2-7; D uncertain. The CDR3: CASSEHSTYEQYF. CDR3 in DNA: TGTGCCAGCAGTGAACACAGTACCTACGAGCAGTACTTC.